These T cell receptor beta chains were read from a single sample in a study of blood T cell repertoires in COVID-19. Data came from immunoSEQ multiplex PCR; TCRdb stores just in-frame clones and leaves some out. This sample has around 200,000 clones, with roughly 85% found just once. The sample consisted of PBMCs or T cells enriched from blood (not recorded which). These receptors came from a man aged 35 to 55 who had recovered from COVID-19. The CDR3 runs from the conserved cysteine through the conserved F or W. The D gene is left open where the match is weak. Clone size is shown for a subset of rows, as once, few, many or a class of expanded clone.

-	TRBJ2-2	15	TRBD1	TRBV29-1	TGCAGCGTGCATGACAGGGGGTTACACACCGGGGAGCTGTTTTTT	CSVHDRGLHTGELFF
-	TRBJ1-2	15	TRBD1	TRBV7-2	TGTGCCAGCAGCTCACAGGGGTTTCTCAACTATGGCTACACCTTC	CASSSQGFLNYGYTF
few	TRBJ2-5	16	-	TRBV24-1	TGTGCCACCAGTGATTTGAAGTTCGGCGGGAAAGAGACCCAGTACTTC	CATSDLKFGGKETQYF
few	TRBJ2-2	16	TRBD1	TRBV4-3	TGCGCCAGCAGCCCGAAACAGGGGCGAGGCACCGGGGAGCTGTTTTTT	CASSPKQGRGTGELFF
-	TRBJ1-3	18	-	TRBV4-3	TGCGCCAGCAGCCAAGATGAGGCACCAGCTTCCTCTGGAAACACCATATATTTT	CASSQDEAPASSGNTIYF
-	TRBJ1-5	15	TRBD1	TRBV11-2	TGTGCCAGCAGCGAAGTAGGAGGGGCAGGGGGGCCCCAGCATTTT	CASSEVGGAGGPQHF
-	TRBJ2-4	14	-	TRBV6-5	TGTGCCAGCAGTTCAGCTTTAGCAGCAAACATTCAGTACTTC	CASSSALAANIQYF
-	TRBJ2-3	12	-	TRBV3-1/TRBV3-2	TGTGCCAGCAGCCAAGTAACAGATACGCAGTATTTT	CASSQVTDTQYF
once	TRBJ1-4	13	-	TRBV6-5	TGTGCCAGCAGTTACTCGCCCAGGGAAAAACTGTTTTTT	CASSYSPREKLFF
-	TRBJ2-7	14	-	TRBV6-5	TGTGCCAGCAGTTATGCCAGGGCCTCACTAGAGCAGTACTTC	CASSYARASLEQYF
-	TRBJ2-7	13	-	TRBV5-5	TGTGCCAGCAGCTTGGACTACTACTACGAGCAGTACTTC	CASSLDYYYEQYF
-	TRBJ2-1	14	-	TRBV30	TGTGCCTGGAGTGTACTCTTAGGGGTCAATGAGCAGTTCTTC	CAWSVLLGVNEQFF
-	TRBJ1-1	14	-	TRBV6-1	TGTGCCAGCAGTGATGGGGCTTGGAACACTGAAGCTTTCTTT	CASSDGAWNTEAFF
-	TRBJ1-2	15	TRBD1	TRBV5-5	TGTGCCAGCAGCCGGGACAGGACCATTACTTATGGCTACACCTTC	CASSRDRTITYGYTF
-	TRBJ1-5	13	-	TRBV30	TGTGCCTGGAGTGTACAGCCCCACCGGTCACAGCATTTT	CAWSVQPHRSQHF
-	TRBJ2-5	14	TRBD2	TRBV6-9	TGTGCCAGCATTGATCGGACTAGGTCAGAGACCCAGTACTTC	CASIDRTRSETQYF
-	TRBJ2-1	15	TRBD1	TRBV5-1	TGCGCCAGCAGCCCGCGGGAGACAGGGGGCAATGAGCAGTTCTTC	CASSPRETGGNEQFF
-	TRBJ2-7	14	TRBD2	TRBV5-4	TGTGCCAGCAGCTCGGACTCGGGAGGGTACGAGCAGTACTTC	CASSSDSGGYEQYF
-	TRBJ2-7	14	TRBD2	TRBV7-2	TGTGCCAGCAGCTTTAGCGGGAGCTCCTACGAGCAGTACTTC	CASSFSGSSYEQYF
-	TRBJ2-5	15	-	TRBV19	TGTGCCAGTACTAGTACACCTAACCCCCAAGAGACCCAGTACTTC	CASTSTPNPQETQYF
-	TRBJ1-4	16	-	TRBV12-5	TGTGCTAGTGGTTTCCTCCTGTGGGGAGGGGGTGAAAAACTGTTTTTT	CASGFLLWGGGEKLFF
-	TRBJ2-2	16	TRBD1	TRBV10-1	TGCGCCAGCACCGGGACAGGGCTAAGGAACACCGGGGAGCTGTTTTTT	CASTGTGLRNTGELFF
many	TRBJ1-1	16	TRBD1	TRBV13	TGTGCCAGCAGCGCCAGGGACAGGGGGCTGTACACTGAAGCTTTCTTT	CASSARDRGLYTEAFF
-	TRBJ2-1	18	TRBD1	TRBV23-1	TGCGCCAGCAGTCCCGGGGACAGGGGGTCCTCTTCCTACAATGAGCAGTTCTTC	CASSPGDRGSSSYNEQFF
-	TRBJ2-7	15	-	TRBV20-1	TGCAGTGCTAGTAATCCAGCGGATAGCTCCTACGAGCAGTACTTC	CSASNPADSSYEQYF
-	TRBJ2-7	11	-	TRBV20-1	TGCAGTGCTCCTAGGGGCTACGAGCAGTACTTC	CSAPRGYEQYF
-	TRBJ2-3	18	TRBD2	TRBV5-3	TGTGCCAGAAGTTTTCAGGAGGTAGCGGGAGGGCCGTGCGATACGCAGTATTTT	CARSFQEVAGGPCDTQYF
few	TRBJ2-7	14	TRBD1	TRBV7-9	TGTGCCAGCAGCCCACCGGACGGGACAGACGAGCAGTACTTC	CASSPPDGTDEQYF
-	TRBJ1-2	15	-	TRBV7-9	TGTGCCAGCAGCTACCGACAGGCGAATTTCTATGGCTACACCTTC	CASSYRQANFYGYTF
-	TRBJ1-5	16	-	TRBV27	TGTGCCAGCAGCAGTTCCAGGGGTATTGGCAATCAGCCCCAGCATTTT	CASSSSRGIGNQPQHF
-	TRBJ2-3	11	-	TRBV10-1	TGCGCCAGCAGTCACAGGGATACGCAGTATTTT	CASSHRDTQYF